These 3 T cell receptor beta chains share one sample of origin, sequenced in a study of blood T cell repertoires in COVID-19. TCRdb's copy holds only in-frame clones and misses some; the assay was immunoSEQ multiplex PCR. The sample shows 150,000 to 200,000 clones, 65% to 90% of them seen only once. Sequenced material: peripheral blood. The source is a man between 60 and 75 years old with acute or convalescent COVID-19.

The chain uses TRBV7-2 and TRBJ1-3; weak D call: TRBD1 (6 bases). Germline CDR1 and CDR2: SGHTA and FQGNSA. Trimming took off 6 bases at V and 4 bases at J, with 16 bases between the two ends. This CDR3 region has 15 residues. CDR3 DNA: TGTGCCAGCAGACCCCGGGGGGCGCCCGGAAACACCATATATTTT. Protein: CASRPRGAPGNTIYF.

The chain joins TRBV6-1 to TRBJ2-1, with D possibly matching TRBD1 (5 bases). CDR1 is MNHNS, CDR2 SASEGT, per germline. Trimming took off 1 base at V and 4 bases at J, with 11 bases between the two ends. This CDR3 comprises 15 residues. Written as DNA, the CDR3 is TGTGCCAGCAGTGAAGTGGGGCCCCCGTACAATGAGCAGTTCTTC. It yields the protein CASSEVGPPYNEQFF.

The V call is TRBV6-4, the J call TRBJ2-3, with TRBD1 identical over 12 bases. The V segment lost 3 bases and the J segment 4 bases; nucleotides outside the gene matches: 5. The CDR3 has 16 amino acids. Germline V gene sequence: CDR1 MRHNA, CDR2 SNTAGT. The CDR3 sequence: CASSEGGTGGADTQYF. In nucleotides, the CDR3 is TGTGCCAGCAGTGAAGGAGGGACAGGGGGCGCAGATACGCAGTATTTT.